The 14 T cell receptor beta chains below were found in one sample sequenced in a study of tissue T cells after allogeneic stem cell transplantation. Enrolled prospectively were adult allogeneic hematopoietic cell transplant recipients whose graft-versus-host disease was steroid-refractory. Data came from immunoSEQ multiplex PCR; TCRdb stores just in-frame clones and leaves some out. The data hold 3,000 to 4,000 clones, with over 70% observed a single time. The material was small intestine tissue, obtained at autopsy. The receptors were sampled from an older male patient with steroid-refractory graft-versus-host disease after an allogeneic stem cell transplant. The graft donor may have contributed some T cells.

The count of this clone is one. V and J are TRBV5-1 and TRBJ2-4, with a weak D call TRBD1 (6 bases). Trimming took 0 bases from V and 5 from J, leaving 15 bases between them. This CDR3 has 16 amino acids. Germline-derived CDR1 and CDR2 are SGHRS and YFSETQ. CDR3 in DNA: TGCGCCAGCAGCTTGGTAGGGTCAGGGGCGCAAAACATTCAGTACTTC. This gives the protein CASSLVGSGAQNIQYF.

The rearrangement links TRBV11-2 to TRBJ2-7; possibly TRBD2 for D (6 bases). Trimming pared 1 base from V and 6 bases from J, leaving 16 bases between. Germline CDR1 is SGHAT and CDR2 is FQNNGV. There are 15 residues in the CDR3. The CDR3 loop reads CASSLVSGGSSEQYF. The CDR3 DNA is TGTGCCAGCAGCTTAGTATCCGGGGGTTCGAGCGAGCAGTACTTC.

The rearrangement links TRBV7-9 to TRBJ1-5; perhaps TRBD1 as D (5 bases). Trimming removed 5 bases at V and 0 bases at J, with 17 bases between. The germline CDR1 and CDR2 sequences are SEHNR and FQNEAQ (reference sequence). The CDR3 is 17 amino acids. The CDR3 here is CASSQTGGPYSNQPQHF. DNA for the CDR3: TGTGCCAGCAGCCAAACGGGGGGTCCCTATAGCAATCAGCCCCAGCATTTT.

The gene calls are TRBV5-1 and TRBJ1-4; maybe TRBD1 (6 bases). The V gene's germline CDR1 is SGHRS and CDR2 YFSETQ. The CDR3 has 15 residues. Trimming pared 0 bases from V and 4 bases from J, leaving 10 bases between. For the CDR3, the DNA is TGCGCCAGCAGCTTGGACGGACAGAGTAATGAAAAACTGTTTTTT. Its translation: CASSLDGQSNEKLFF. The variable domain in full, with the rest retrieved from reference TRBV5-1 and TRBJ1-4, is KAGVTQTPRYLIKTRGQQVTLSCSPISGHRSVSWYQQTPGQGLQFLFEYFSETQRNKGNFPGRFSGRQFSNSRSEMNVSTLELGDSALYLCASSLDGQSNEKLFFGSGTQLSVL.

The chain couples TRBV10-1 to TRBJ2-3, with no clear D. This CDR3 region has 14 residues. Germline V lookup: CDR1 WNHNN, CDR2 SYGVQD (reference sequence). Between the trimmed V and J ends, which lost 3 bases and 3 bases, there was a span of 10 bases. The chain's CDR3 is CASSERFTTDTQYF. DNA of the CDR3: TGCGCCAGCAGTGAAAGGTTTACGACAGATACGCAGTATTTT.

The chain employs TRBV18 and TRBJ1-2, with a tentative D call TRBD1 (5 bases). Germline V gene lookup returns CDR1 KGHSH and CDR2 LQKENI. The CDR3 consists of 14 residues. Trimming cost V 1 base and J 3 bases, with 9 bases left between them. For the CDR3, the DNA is TGTGCCAGCTCACCACGGAGGGACTACTATGGCTACACCTTC. Its translation: CASSPRRDYYGYTF.

The chain joins TRBV2 to TRBJ1-1, with 7 nucleotides matching TRBD1. CDR1 SNHLY and CDR2 FYNNEI come from the germline V gene. The ends lost 6 bases at V and 2 bases at J; junction bases unmatched: 6. CDR3 size: 14 residues. The CDR3 nucleotides read TGTGCCAGCAGACAACGAGGGGGCAACACTGAAGCTTTCTTT. Translating it yields CASRQRGGNTEAFF.

This clone turned up a few times. This chain links TRBV5-4 with TRBJ1-2; 10 bases match TRBD1. This CDR3 has 14 residues. V lost 3 bases and J lost 5; bases outside the gene matches: 4. CDR1 and CDR2 from the germline V gene are SGHNT and YYREEE (reference sequence). DNA for the CDR3: TGTGCCAGCAGCTCGCCGGGACAGGGGTATGGCTACACCTTC. It translates to CASSSPGQGYGYTF.

A few counts support this clone. V usage is TRBV2 and J usage is TRBJ2-2; 10 bases are shared with TRBD2. The germline CDR1 and CDR2 sequences are SNHLY and FYNNEI. The CDR3 is 16 amino acids. The trim removed 6 bases at V and 2 bases at J, leaving 6 bases unmatched. The CDR3 protein is CASSASGGPNTGELFF. CDR3 DNA sequence: TGTGCCAGCAGCGCTAGCGGGGGCCCAAACACCGGGGAGCTGTTTTTT.

This clone was observed a single time. This chain links TRBV14 with TRBJ2-7; D gene unclear. The germline V gene has CDR1 SGHDN and CDR2 FVKESK. CDR3 length: 14 residues. V was pared by 1 base and J by 0 bases, with 7 bases between. The chain's CDR3 is CASSQVRSSYEQYF. CDR3 DNA sequence: TGTGCCAGCAGCCAAGTCAGGTCCTCCTACGAGCAGTACTTC.

The CDR3 protein is CARTKVSSRKTYGYTF. Here the CDR3 DNA reads TGTGCCAGAACGAAAGTTTCAAGTAGGAAGACCTATGGCTACACCTTC. The chain couples TRBV7-5 to TRBJ1-2. TRBV7-5 is a pseudogene locus. The CDR3 spans 16 residues.

The chain recombines TRBV5-1 with TRBJ2-1; the D gene is possibly TRBD1 (5 bases). V was pared by 3 bases and J by 3 bases, with 13 bases between. Germline V gene lookup returns CDR1 SGHRS and CDR2 YFSETQ. CDR3 length: 15 amino acids. Written as DNA, the CDR3 is TGCGCCAGCAGCTCCGACAGTTTTATCTACAATGAGCAGTTCTTC. Translation: CASSSDSFIYNEQFF.

The chain employs TRBV28 and TRBJ2-7, with 8 positions matching TRBD1. CDR3 length equals 12 residues. V was clipped by 4 bases and J by 8 bases; unmatched bases: 4. Germline V lookup: CDR1 MDHEN, CDR2 SYDVKM. The CDR3 loop reads CASSSSGGQQYF. CDR3 DNA: TGTGCCAGCAGTTCCTCAGGGGGCCAGCAGTACTTC.

The gene calls are TRBV12-5 and TRBJ1-1; the match to TRBD1 covers 12 bases. CDR1 is LGHNT and CDR2 is FRNRAP in the germline V gene. V lost 1 base, J lost 3 bases, and 9 bases stayed unmatched. This CDR3 has 18 residues. CDR3 nucleotides: TGTGCTAGTGGTTTGGCATCCGGGACAGGGGGCTGGGACACTGAAGCTTTCTTT. Translated: CASGLASGTGGWDTEAFF.